A selection of T cell receptor beta chains follows, all from one sample in a study of blood T cell repertoires in COVID-19. Here immunoSEQ multiplex PCR was the method, and the copy in TCRdb shows in-frame clones only, minus some. Among fewer than 350,000 clones, nearly 90% were seen once, and the ten largest hold less than 2%. The material sequenced was PBMCs or T cells enriched from blood (not recorded which). The receptors shown here come from a woman between 18 and 30 years old with acute COVID-19. Both conserved end residues are part of each CDR3. Fields, in order: clone size, J gene, D gene, V gene, CDR3 protein, CDR3 DNA. D genes are given only for firm matches. Clone size is stated in some rows and not others, as once, few, many or a class when expanded.

size: NA; J: TRBJ2-2; D: TRBD2; V: TRBV11-2; CDR3: CASSFIPSTGGGELFF; DNA: TGTGCCAGCAGCTTTATCCCTTCCACGGGAGGCGGGGAGCTGTTTTTT
size: NA; J: TRBJ2-5; D: TRBD1; V: TRBV19; CDR3: CASSSGTGRETQYF; DNA: TGTGCCAGTAGCTCCGGGACAGGAAGGGAGACCCAGTACTTC
size: NA; J: TRBJ2-3; D: TRBD2; V: TRBV6-4; CDR3: CASSDTSGTDTQYF; DNA: TGTGCCAGCAGTGACACTAGCGGGACAGATACGCAGTATTTT
size: few; J: TRBJ2-1; D: TRBD2; V: TRBV6-2/TRBV6-3; CDR3: CASSQGLFPEQFF; DNA: TGTGCCAGCAGCCAGGGACTATTTCCCGAGCAGTTCTTC
size: NA; J: TRBJ2-7; D: TRBD1; V: TRBV6-2/TRBV6-3; CDR3: CASSLRDSSYEQYF; DNA: TGTGCCAGCAGCCTCCGGGACAGCTCCTACGAGCAGTACTTC
size: few; J: TRBJ2-3; D: NA; V: TRBV9; CDR3: CASSVYVTDTQYF; DNA: TGTGCCAGCAGCGTCTACGTCACAGATACGCAGTATTTT
size: NA; J: TRBJ2-3; D: TRBD2; V: TRBV19; CDR3: CASSATSGRDTQYF; DNA: TGTGCCAGTAGTGCGACTAGCGGGAGGGATACGCAGTATTTT
size: NA; J: TRBJ1-3; D: NA; V: TRBV5-1; CDR3: CASSSFDSSGNTIYF; DNA: TGCGCCAGCAGCTCGTTTGACAGCTCTGGAAACACCATATATTTT
size: NA; J: TRBJ1-5; D: NA; V: TRBV10-3; CDR3: CAISEHEGSQPQHF; DNA: TGTGCCATCAGTGAACATGAGGGCAGTCAGCCCCAGCATTTT
size: NA; J: TRBJ2-1; D: TRBD2; V: TRBV28; CDR3: CASSLAGGDNEQFF; DNA: TGTGCCAGCAGCTTAGCGGGAGGGGACAATGAGCAGTTCTTC
size: NA; J: TRBJ1-5; D: NA; V: TRBV28; CDR3: CASSLSRHSGSNQPQHF; DNA: TGTGCCAGCAGTTTGAGTAGACATAGCGGTAGCAATCAGCCCCAGCATTTT
size: once; J: TRBJ1-2; D: TRBD1; V: TRBV4-3; CDR3: CASSSRTGSGYTF; DNA: TGCGCCAGCAGCTCCCGGACAGGTTCTGGCTACACCTTC
size: NA; J: TRBJ2-1; D: NA; V: TRBV2; CDR3: CASSRLAAPREQFF; DNA: TGTGCCAGCAGTCGTTTAGCGGCACCCCGGGAGCAGTTCTTC
size: NA; J: TRBJ1-6; D: TRBD1; V: TRBV6-5; CDR3: CASSSRTGYSPLHF; DNA: TGTGCCAGCAGTTCGCGGACAGGGTATTCACCCCTCCACTTT